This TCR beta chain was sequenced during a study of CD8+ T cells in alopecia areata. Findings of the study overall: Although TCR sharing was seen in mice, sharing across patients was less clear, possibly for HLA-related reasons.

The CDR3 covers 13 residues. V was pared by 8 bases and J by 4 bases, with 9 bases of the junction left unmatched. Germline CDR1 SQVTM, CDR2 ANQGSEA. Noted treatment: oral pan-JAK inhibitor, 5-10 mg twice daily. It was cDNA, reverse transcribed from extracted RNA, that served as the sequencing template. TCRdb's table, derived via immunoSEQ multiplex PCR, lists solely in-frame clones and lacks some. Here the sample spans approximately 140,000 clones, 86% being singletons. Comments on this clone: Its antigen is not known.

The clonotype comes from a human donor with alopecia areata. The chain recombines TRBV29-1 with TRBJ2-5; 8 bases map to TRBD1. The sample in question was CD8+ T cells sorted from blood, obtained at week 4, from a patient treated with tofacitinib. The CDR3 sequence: CSLRTGKAETQYF. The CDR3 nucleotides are TGCAGCCTTCGGACAGGGAAGGCAGAGACCCAGTACTTC.